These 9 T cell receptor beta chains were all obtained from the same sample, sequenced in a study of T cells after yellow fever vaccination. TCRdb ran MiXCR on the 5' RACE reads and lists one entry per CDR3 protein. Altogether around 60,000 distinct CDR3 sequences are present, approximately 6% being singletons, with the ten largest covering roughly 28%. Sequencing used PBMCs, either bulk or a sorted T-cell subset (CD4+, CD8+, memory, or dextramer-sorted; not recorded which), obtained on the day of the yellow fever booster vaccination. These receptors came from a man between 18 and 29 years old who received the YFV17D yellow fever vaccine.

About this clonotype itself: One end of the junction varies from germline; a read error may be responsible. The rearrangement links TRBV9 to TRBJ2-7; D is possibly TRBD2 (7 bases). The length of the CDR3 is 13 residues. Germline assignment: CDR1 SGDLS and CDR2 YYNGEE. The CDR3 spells CASSVAGDYEQDF. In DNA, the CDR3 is TGTGCCAGCAGCGTAGCAGGGGACTACGAGCAGGACTTC.

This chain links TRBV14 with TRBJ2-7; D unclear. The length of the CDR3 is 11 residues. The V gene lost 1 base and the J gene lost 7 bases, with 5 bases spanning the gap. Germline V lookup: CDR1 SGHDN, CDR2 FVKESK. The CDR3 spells CASSQAREQYF. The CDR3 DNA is TGTGCCAGCAGCCAAGCAAGAGAGCAGTACTTC.

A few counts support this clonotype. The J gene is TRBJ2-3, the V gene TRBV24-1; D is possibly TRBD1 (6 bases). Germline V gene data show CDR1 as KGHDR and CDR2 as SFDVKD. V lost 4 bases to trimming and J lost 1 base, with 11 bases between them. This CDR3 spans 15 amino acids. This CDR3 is CATSEADRGTDTQYF. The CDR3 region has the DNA TGTGCCACCAGTGAAGCGGACAGAGGCACAGATACGCAGTATTTT.

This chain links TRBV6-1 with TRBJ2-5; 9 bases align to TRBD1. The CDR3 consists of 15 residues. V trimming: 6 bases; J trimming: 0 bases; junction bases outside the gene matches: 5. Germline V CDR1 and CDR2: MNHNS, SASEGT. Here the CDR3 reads CASSVQGADQETQYF. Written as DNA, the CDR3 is TGTGCCAGCAGCGTACAGGGGGCCGACCAAGAGACCCAGTACTTC.

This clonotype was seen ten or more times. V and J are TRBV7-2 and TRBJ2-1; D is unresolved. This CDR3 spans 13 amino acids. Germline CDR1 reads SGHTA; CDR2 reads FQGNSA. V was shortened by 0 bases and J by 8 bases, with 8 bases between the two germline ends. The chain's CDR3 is CASSLAGIHEQFF. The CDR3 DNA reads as TGTGCCAGCAGCTTAGCTGGCATACATGAGCAGTTCTTC.

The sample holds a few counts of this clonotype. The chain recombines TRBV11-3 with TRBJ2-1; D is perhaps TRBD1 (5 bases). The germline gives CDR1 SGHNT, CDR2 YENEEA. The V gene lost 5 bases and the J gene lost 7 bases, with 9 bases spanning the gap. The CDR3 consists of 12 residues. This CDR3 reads CASSPQGNEQFF. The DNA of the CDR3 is TGTGCCAGCAGCCCCCAGGGAAATGAGCAGTTCTTC.

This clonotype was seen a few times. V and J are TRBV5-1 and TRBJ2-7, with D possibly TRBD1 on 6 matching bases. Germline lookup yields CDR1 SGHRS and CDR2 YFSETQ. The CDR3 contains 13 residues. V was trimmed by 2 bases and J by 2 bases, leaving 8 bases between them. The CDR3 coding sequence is TGCGCCAGCAGCTTTGGGGGCGCCTACGAGCAGTACTTC. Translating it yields CASSFGGAYEQYF.

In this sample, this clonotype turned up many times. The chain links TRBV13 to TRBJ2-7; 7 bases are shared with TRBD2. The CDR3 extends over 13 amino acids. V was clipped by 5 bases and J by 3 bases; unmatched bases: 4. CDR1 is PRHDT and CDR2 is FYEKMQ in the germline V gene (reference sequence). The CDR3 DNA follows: TGTGCCAGCAGCCGGGACTACGGCTACGAGCAGTACGTC. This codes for CASSRDYGYEQYV.

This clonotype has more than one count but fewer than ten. The CDR3 is CASGREYYGYTF. The CDR3 region has the DNA TGTGCCAGCGGCAGGGAATACTATGGCTACACCTTC. The gene calls are TRBV4-2 and TRBJ1-2; the D gene is possibly TRBD1 (5 bases). Per germline, CDR1 LGHNA and CDR2 YNFKEQ. The length of the CDR3 is 12 residues. Trimming removed 8 bases at V and 3 bases at J, with 10 bases between.